These 4 T cell receptor beta chains were sequenced from one sample in a study of T-cell reconstitution after alpha-beta-depleted transplantation in children. The authors prepared the TCRbeta library with unique molecular identifiers. MiXCR, applied by TCRdb to the PCR reads, yields one record per CDR3 protein. The data show about 980,000 distinct CDR3 sequences, roughly 29% seen once. The sequenced sample was PBMCs, mostly from graft donor cells, obtained 360 days after TCRalphabeta/CD19-depleted stem cell transplant. These receptors came from a boy under two years old who had a stem cell transplant for SCID, so the T cells may come from the graft donor.

The chain links TRBV5-1 to TRBJ2-7; 7 bases fit TRBD2. The CDR3 totals 15 residues. Germline loops: CDR1 SGHRS, CDR2 YFSETQ. The trim removed 3 bases at V and 6 bases at J, leaving 12 bases unmatched. The CDR3 bases are TGCGCCAGCAGCTCCTTTGGGGGGGAGATTAGCGAGCAGTACTTC. Translated, it gives CASSSFGGEISEQYF.

This chain connects TRBV20-1 to TRBJ1-3; a possible D gene is TRBD1 (5 bases). The germline gives CDR1 DFQATT, CDR2 SNEGSKA (reference sequence). Trimming took off 4 bases at V and 0 bases at J, with 13 bases between the two ends. CDR3 length equals 15 residues. CDR3 coding DNA: TGCAGTGCTATCCGGGACGGGAGCTCTGGAAACACCATATATTTT. This encodes CSAIRDGSSGNTIYF.

This clonotype was counted between two and nine times. This chain joins TRBV20-1 and TRBJ2-1; 7 bases are a match to TRBD1. J gave up 6 bases and V 6 bases, and 14 bases lay outside the gene matches. CDR1 is DFQATT and CDR2 is SNEGSKA in the germline V gene (reference sequence). There are 15 residues in the CDR3. DNA for the CDR3: TGCAGTGCGCGCGGGCCGGTGACAGGGATCAATGAGCAGTTCTTC. It specifies CSARGPVTGINEQFF.

This clonotype came up a few times. J is TRBJ1-1 and V is TRBV20-1; D unresolved. V was clipped by 1 base and J by 8 bases, with 20 bases between them. Germline lookup yields CDR1 DFQATT and CDR2 SNEGSKA (reference sequence). The length of the CDR3 is 15 residues. In DNA, the CDR3 is TGCAGTGCTAGAGGAGGGTTTGCAGCCGCTATAGAAGCTTTCTTT. Translated: CSARGGFAAAIEAFF.